The source of this T cell receptor beta chain is a study of blood T cell repertoires in COVID-19. Study-level background: Some COVID-19 samples were acute and others convalescent; all came from the United States, Italy and Spain. T cells, B-cell-depleted T cells, or PBMCs supplied cDNA or gDNA.

In the authors' methods: From reference gene primer amplification, estimates of nucleated cell counts were derived. TCRdb's copy holds only in-frame clones and misses some; the assay was immunoSEQ multiplex PCR. That table gives V, J and clone size, and the DNA gave D and trimming. The table includes about 190,000 clones, around nine tenths detected once. Looked up from germline, CDR1 is KGHSH and CDR2 is LQKENI. This CDR3 contains 13 residues. V was clipped by 5 bases and J by 3 bases; unmatched bases: 1. The specimen was peripheral blood. V usage is TRBV18 and J usage is TRBJ2-5, with 9 nucleotides matching TRBD1. This TCR was recovered from a woman aged 40-49 years who had recovered from COVID-19. The CDR3 region has the DNA TGTGCCAGCTCAAGGACAGGGGAAGAGACCCAGTACTTC. As protein: CASSRTGEETQYF.